Listed below are T cell receptor beta chains from one sample, sequenced in a study of T cells in Graves' hyperthyroidism and ophthalmopathy. TCRdb processed the multiplex PCR reads anew with MiXCR; each CDR3 protein has one entry. In the table there are over 400,000 distinct CDR3 sequences, less than 25% of which are singletons. The specimen sequenced was blood. The receptors were gathered from a woman between 65 and 79 years old with Graves' ophthalmopathy. Both conserved end residues are part of each CDR3. The D gene is left open where the match is weak. Clone size is shown for a subset of rows, as once, few, many or a class of expanded clone.

CDR3 DNA | CDR3 protein | J gene | D gene | V gene | clone size
TGTGCCAGCAGCCCGACGGAGGGGACCGGGGAGCTGTTTTTT | CASSPTEGTGELFF | TRBJ2-2 | NA | TRBV3-1 | NA
TGTGCCAGCAGCTTACAACGTAGGAGACAGGGACGGGGTGAAAAACTGTTTTTT | CASSLQRRRQGRGEKLFF | TRBJ1-4 | TRBD1 | TRBV7-8 | NA
TGCAGCGCCGCCGACAGCTACTATGGCTACACCTTC | CSAADSYYGYTF | TRBJ1-2 | NA | TRBV29-1 | few
TGCAGTGCAACCCAACTAGCGACCAGGTACAATGAGCAGTTCTTC | CSATQLATRYNEQFF | TRBJ2-1 | TRBD2 | TRBV20-1 | few
TGTGCCTGCCCCAATAGGGCAGGGGGTGATGAAAAACTGTTTTTT | CACPNRAGGDEKLFF | TRBJ1-4 | TRBD1 | TRBV30 | few
TGCGCCAGCAGCCAAGTCAGGGTCGCCGCCCATGAGCAGTTCTTC | CASSQVRVAAHEQFF | TRBJ2-1 | NA | TRBV4-1 | few
TGTGCCAGCAGCTTCGGGACTAGCGGGAGAAGCTATGAGCAGTTCTTC | CASSFGTSGRSYEQFF | TRBJ2-1 | TRBD2 | TRBV9 | few
TGTGCCAGCAGTGAAACGGGGTTCCGTACTGAAGCTTTCTTT | CASSETGFRTEAFF | TRBJ1-1 | NA | TRBV25-1 | NA
TGTGCCAGCAGCCGTAGCGGACTAAGCACAGATACGCAGTATTTT | CASSRSGLSTDTQYF | TRBJ2-3 | NA | TRBV7-3 | NA
TGTGCCAGCAGCTTAGCGCAGGCAAACACTGAAGCTTTCTTT | CASSLAQANTEAFF | TRBJ1-1 | NA | TRBV7-9 | many
TGTGCCAGCAGTAGCGGTGGGCCGAAAGAGACCCAGTACTTC | CASSSGGPKETQYF | TRBJ2-5 | NA | TRBV28 | many
TGTGCCAGCTCACCGGGTGCGATGTACGAGCAGTACTTC | CASSPGAMYEQYF | TRBJ2-7 | NA | TRBV18 | few
TGTGCCAGCAGCATACTGATCTCGAATAAACTGTTTTTT | CASSILISNKLFF | TRBJ1-4 | NA | TRBV7-2 | few
TGTGCCAGCAGCTTAGCCCGGACAGGCAACAGGGACACTGAAGCTTTCTTT | CASSLARTGNRDTEAFF | TRBJ1-1 | TRBD1 | TRBV7-2 | NA
TGTGCCAGCAGCCAAGATGGAACTGGTGCATTGGAGACCCAGTACTTC | CASSQDGTGALETQYF | TRBJ2-5 | NA | TRBV3-1 | few
TGCAGCGCATCACACAGGGTCCAAGAGCAGTACTTC | CSASHRVQEQYF | TRBJ2-7 | NA | TRBV29-1 | NA
TGTGCCAGCAGATACGGACTCACGGAGAACACCGGGGAGCTGTTTTTT | CASRYGLTENTGELFF | TRBJ2-2 | NA | TRBV11-2 | many
TGTGCCAGCACCAGAAGAACGACAGCTTTGAAACAAGAGACCCAGTACTTC | CASTRRTTALKQETQYF | TRBJ2-5 | NA | TRBV28 | many
TGTGCCAGCAGTGAAGTACAGGGGGCAACGAACTATGGCTACACCTTC | CASSEVQGATNYGYTF | TRBJ1-2 | TRBD1 | TRBV2 | many
TGTGCCAGCAGTTTAGAACCAGGCTACGAGCAGTACTTC | CASSLEPGYEQYF | TRBJ2-7 | NA | TRBV12-3/TRBV12-4 | many
TGTGCCAGCTCCGCATTAGCCAAAAACATTCAGTACTTC | CASSALAKNIQYF | TRBJ2-4 | NA | TRBV18 | NA
TGTGCCTGGAGTAAGGACAGGTCGAAAGCTTTCTTT | CAWSKDRSKAFF | TRBJ1-1 | TRBD1 | TRBV30 | few
TGCGCCAGCAGCTTGGGGGATTCCCCTATTTCACCCCTCCACTTT | CASSLGDSPISPLHF | TRBJ1-6 | NA | TRBV5-1 | many
TGCGCCAGCAGCTTGGACGGAGGACCTAGCTCCTACAATGAGCAGTTCTTC | CASSLDGGPSSYNEQFF | TRBJ2-1 | NA | TRBV5-1 | NA
TGTGCCAGCAGTCGGACAGTGGGGGAGCAGTACTTC | CASSRTVGEQYF | TRBJ2-7 | NA | TRBV28 | many
TGTGCCAGTAGTCTCTCCGGGACAGGGTCGTATCAGCCCCAGCATTTT | CASSLSGTGSYQPQHF | TRBJ1-5 | TRBD1 | TRBV19 | few
TGTGCCAGCAGTACGGGACAGGGAACGTCCGAGCAGTACTTC | CASSTGQGTSEQYF | TRBJ2-7 | TRBD1 | TRBV12-3/TRBV12-4 | NA
TGTGCCAGCAGTTTTGGCCGCCTAAGCGATGGCTACACCTTC | CASSFGRLSDGYTF | TRBJ1-2 | NA | TRBV28 | many
TGCGCCAGCAGCCACAGGACCCTATTGAACACTGAAGCTTTCTTT | CASSHRTLLNTEAFF | TRBJ1-1 | NA | TRBV5-1 | NA
TGTGCCACCAGCAGAGAGGGGGGACCCTACGAGCAGTACTTC | CATSREGGPYEQYF | TRBJ2-7 | NA | TRBV15 | few
TGTGCCAGCAGGCGGGACTTACTACAAGAGACCCAGTACTTC | CASRRDLLQETQYF | TRBJ2-5 | NA | TRBV6-1 | few
TGTGCCAGCAGTCAGCGGGACAGATGGACTAGCAGTGAGCGTACGCAGTATTTT | CASSQRDRWTSSERTQYF | TRBJ2-3 | NA | TRBV27 | NA
TGTGCCAGCAGTCAGGACAGGGACCCCTACGAGCAGTACTTC | CASSQDRDPYEQYF | TRBJ2-7 | TRBD1 | TRBV28 | many
TGTGCCAGCAGACGGGGGACTAGCGGGACCTACAATGAGCAGTTCTTC | CASRRGTSGTYNEQFF | TRBJ2-1 | TRBD2 | TRBV27 | few
TGTGCCACCTTCCAACCCTATAACGAGCAGTACTTC | CATFQPYNEQYF | TRBJ2-7 | NA | TRBV24-1 | NA
TGCGCCAGCAGCTGGGGGACCGCCCAAACGGGAAACATTCAGTACTTC | CASSWGTAQTGNIQYF | TRBJ2-4 | NA | TRBV5-1 | NA
TGTGCCACCAGCAGAGAGAACACCCCCGGGGAGACCCAGTACTTC | CATSRENTPGETQYF | TRBJ2-5 | NA | TRBV15 | NA
TGTGCCAGCAGCCGACTAGCGGGAGGGCCCTCCTACAATGAGCAGTTCTTC | CASSRLAGGPSYNEQFF | TRBJ2-1 | TRBD2 | TRBV7-9 | NA
TGTGCCAGCAGTTACTCAGGGTTTGGGGCTAACTATGGCTACACCTTC | CASSYSGFGANYGYTF | TRBJ1-2 | NA | TRBV6-5 | few
TGTGCCAGCAGTGTTCAGAGGAACACTGAAGCTTTCTTT | CASSVQRNTEAFF | TRBJ1-1 | NA | TRBV27 | many
TGCAGCGCCTCCCTTAATAACTATGGCTACACCTTC | CSASLNNYGYTF | TRBJ1-2 | NA | TRBV29-1 | NA
TGCGCCAGCAGCCCCAGGTTGGGGGGCGGTGGCAACATTGCGCAGAACACCGGGGAGCTGTTTTTT | CASSPRLGGGGNIAQNTGELFF | TRBJ2-2 | NA | TRBV5-1 | NA
TGTGCCAGCTCAACCACTAGGGGGTTAGCGCTAACAACCTACGAGCAGTACTTC | CASSTTRGLALTTYEQYF | TRBJ2-7 | NA | TRBV18 | NA
TGTGCTAGTGGTTTGCCGACCGGGACAGGGAAAAGGGGCAATCAGCCCCAGCATTTT | CASGLPTGTGKRGNQPQHF | TRBJ1-5 | TRBD1 | TRBV12-5 | NA
TGTGCCAGCAGTTTAAAGGCATATGTGAACACTGAAGCTTTCTTT | CASSLKAYVNTEAFF | TRBJ1-1 | NA | TRBV28 | NA
TGTGCCAGCAGCTTTGGACAGGGGTCTGGGGCCAACGTCCTGACTTTC | CASSFGQGSGANVLTF | TRBJ2-6 | TRBD1 | TRBV11-2 | many
TGCGCCAGCAGCTTGGGCAACAGGGCTGGTGAAGCTTTCTTT | CASSLGNRAGEAFF | TRBJ1-1 | NA | TRBV5-1 | NA
TGTGCCAGTAGTCCGGGGACTAGCGGATTGACCTACAATGAGCAGTTCTTC | CASSPGTSGLTYNEQFF | TRBJ2-1 | TRBD2 | TRBV19 | few
TGTGCCAGCAGCGGACCGGGACTAGCGGATCAAGAGACCCAGTACTTC | CASSGPGLADQETQYF | TRBJ2-5 | TRBD2 | TRBV7-9 | NA
TGCAGTGCTAGACAGGGGTATTCACCCCTCCACTTT | CSARQGYSPLHF | TRBJ1-6 | NA | TRBV20-1 | NA